Below, 9 T cell receptor beta chains from the same sample are listed, as sequenced in a study of response to subunit inactivated influenza vaccine listed by TCRdb under 2018. To prepare the library, RT-PCR was applied. Reads for this sample came from an Illumina HiSeq 2500. TCRdb handled the public reads itself, with Q25 trimming in fastp and clone calling in MiXCR, and kept productive beta chains. Each entry is one CDR3 protein sequence, shown with its most common DNA and genes. A total of some 300,000 distinct CDR3 sequences appear in this sample, 20% to 25% of them only once. Of the sample, around 10% falls within the top ten clones. The source material was PBMCs from blood, sampled less than 22 months after vaccination. These receptors all stem from a man aged 50-75 years who received an inactivated influenza vaccine. Donor details come from another sample of the same person, matched by shared clones.

This chain joins TRBV12-3 or TRBV12-4 and TRBJ2-3, with unresolved D. CDR3 size: 14 residues. V was cut by 7 bases and J by 1 base, with 12 bases left in between. The DNA of the CDR3 is TGTGCCAGCAACGAAGTTGTGGGCACAGATACGCAGTATTTT. Its protein is CASNEVVGTDTQYF.

DNA for the CDR3: TGCGCCAGCAGCCTCGGGACAGCGACGAGGGGCACCGGGGAGCTGTTTTTT. Translation: CASSLGTATRGTGELFF. The V and J genes are TRBV4-3 and TRBJ2-2, with 7 bases aligning to TRBD1. CDR3 length: 17 amino acids. CDR1 LGHNA and CDR2 YSLEER come from the germline V gene. V lost 4 bases to trimming and J lost 4 bases; unmatched junction nucleotides: 12.

The genes are TRBV6-2 or TRBV6-3 and TRBJ2-7; D is unresolved. CDR3 length equals 12 residues. Germline V lookup: CDR1 MNHEY, CDR2 SVGEGT. With 3 bases removed from V and 3 bases from J, the gap between germline ends came to 6 bases. The CDR3 DNA follows: TGTGCCAGCAGTTATCTCCGCTACGAGCAGTACTTC. The encoded protein is CASSYLRYEQYF.

This clonotype was recorded at least ten times. The chain is built from TRBV6-6 and TRBJ2-5; 7 bases map to TRBD1. The CDR3 contains 14 residues. Germline lookup yields CDR1 MNHNY and CDR2 SVGAGI (reference sequence). V gave up 6 bases and J gave up 4 bases; unmatched junction bases: 8. The CDR3 DNA follows: TGTGCCAGCAGACCGACAGGGCGCGGAGAGACCCAGTACTTC. Translated, it gives CASRPTGRGETQYF.

The chain carries TRBV4-1 and TRBJ2-5; no firm D call. Germline CDR1 and CDR2: MGHRA and YSYEKL. The CDR3 runs to 13 residues. Trimming removed 4 bases at V and 5 bases at J, with 11 bases between. Here the CDR3 DNA reads TGCGCCAGCAGCCGACTGCCTTTGGAGACCCAGTACTTC. Translating gives CASSRLPLETQYF.

J is TRBJ1-2 and V is TRBV7-9; the D gene is possibly TRBD1 (6 bases). Germline V gene sequence: CDR1 SEHNR, CDR2 FQNEAQ (reference sequence). The CDR3 extends over 13 amino acids. V was trimmed by 5 bases and J by 5 bases, leaving 12 bases between them. The CDR3 DNA is TGTGCCAGCAGCCGGACAGAGGATTATGGCTACACCTTC. Its translation is CASSRTEDYGYTF.

The V gene is TRBV11-2, the J gene TRBJ2-1; D possibly corresponds to TRBD2 (6 bases). Trimming removed 1 base at V and 5 bases at J, with 24 bases between. CDR1 is SGHAT, CDR2 FQNNGV, per germline. This CDR3 comprises 19 residues. The chain's CDR3 is CASSLVPSLAETPNNEQFF. The CDR3 DNA sequence: TGTGCCAGCAGCTTAGTTCCTTCGTTAGCGGAAACCCCCAACAATGAGCAGTTCTTC.

CDR3 in DNA: TGCGCCAGCAGCTTGTGGGACAGGGCCATGAACACTGAAGCTTTCTTT. Protein sequence: CASSLWDRAMNTEAFF. This rearrangement joins TRBV5-1 to TRBJ1-1; 9 bases map to TRBD1. This CDR3 has 16 amino acids. V lost 1 base to trimming and J lost 0 bases; unmatched junction nucleotides: 4. Per the germline V gene, CDR1 is SGHRS and CDR2 is YFSETQ.

The chain combines TRBV6-1 with TRBJ1-2, with TRBD1 matching over 8 bases. Losses at the gene ends were 6 bases for V and 7 bases for J; bases not matched to a gene: 13. Germline loops: CDR1 MNHNS, CDR2 SASEGT. The CDR3 is 15 amino acids. This CDR3 reads CASSDERQGPFGYTF. The CDR3, as DNA: TGTGCCAGCAGCGATGAGCGACAGGGGCCTTTTGGCTACACCTTC.